These 22 T cell receptor beta chains were all obtained from the same sample, sequenced in a study of T cell responses to AZD1222 COVID-19 vaccine. Assay: immunoSEQ multiplex PCR; the TCRdb copy retains only in-frame clones and omits some. The sample consists of some 130,000 clones, over 65% of them appearing once. This specimen was peripheral blood, taken on day 0 of AZD1222 vaccination. The source is an adult in good health.

This clone was observed once. V and J are TRBV15 and TRBJ1-1; unclear D gene. Trimming removed 0 bases at V and 2 bases at J, with 10 bases between. This CDR3 is built from 15 residues. Germline CDR1 and CDR2: LNHNV and YYDKDF (reference sequence). CDR3 in amino acids: CATSRDGLSNTEAFF. CDR3 DNA sequence: TGTGCCACCAGCAGAGATGGGTTGAGTAACACTGAAGCTTTCTTT.

The rearrangement uses TRBV2 and TRBJ2-7, with D perhaps being TRBD1 or TRBD2 (7 bases each). Trimming removed 1 base from V and 12 bases from J, with 10 bases in between. CDR3 length: 11 amino acids. Germline CDR1 SNHLY, CDR2 FYNNEI. The CDR3 sequence: CASSEGRGGYF. In nucleotides, the CDR3 is TGTGCCAGCAGTGAAGGCAGGGGGGGGTACTTC.

This clone was found a few times. The genes are TRBV28 and TRBJ1-5, with 7 positions matching TRBD1. Germline CDR1 and CDR2: MDHEN and SYDVKM. This CDR3 spans 16 amino acids. V was pared by 2 bases and J by 3 bases, with 7 bases of the junction left unmatched. DNA for the CDR3: TGTGCCAGCAGTTTAAGGGGGCTGAGGGACAATCAGCCCCAGCATTTT. Amino acid sequence: CASSLRGLRDNQPQHF.

On this clone: This specimen includes other DNA sequences encoding the same CDR3. This chain joins TRBV5-1 and TRBJ1-5; weak D call: TRBD1 (6 bases). Trimming removed 0 bases from V and 2 bases from J, with 9 bases in between. This CDR3 is built from 15 residues. CDR1 is SGHRS, CDR2 YFSETQ, per germline. DNA for the CDR3: TGCGCCAGCAGCTTGGAAGGGGGTGGCAATCAGCCCCAGCATTTT. Its translation is CASSLEGGGNQPQHF.

About this clone itself: This sample includes further DNA sequences coding for the same CDR3. Here the CDR3 DNA reads TGTGCCAGTAATAGGGGCGAGGGCAATCAGCCCCAGCATTTT. Amino acid sequence: CASNRGEGNQPQHF. The chain uses TRBV19 and TRBJ1-5; D is possibly TRBD1 (5 bases). There are 14 residues in the CDR3. Germline V CDR1 and CDR2: LNHDA, SQIVND (reference sequence). Deletions cut 7 bases from V and 2 bases from J, with 12 bases between.

The V and J genes are TRBV7-9 and TRBJ1-2, with TRBD1 matching 9 bases. Per the germline V gene, CDR1 is SEHNR and CDR2 is FQNEAQ (reference sequence). Trimming took 4 bases from V and 4 from J; bases not matched to a gene: 10. The CDR3 has 16 residues. CDR3 protein: CASSSPGQGTFYGYTF. CDR3 DNA sequence: TGTGCCAGCAGCTCTCCGGGACAGGGAACTTTCTATGGCTACACCTTC. The whole variable domain, remainder taken from reference TRBV7-9 and TRBJ1-2, is DTGVSQNPRHKITKRGQNVTFRCDPISEHNRLYWYRQTLGQGPEFLTYFQNEAQLEKSRLLSDRFSAERPKGSFSTLEIQRTEQGDSAMYLCASSSPGQGTFYGYTFGSGTRLTVV.

The chain carries TRBV3-1 (or the pseudogene TRBV3-2) and TRBJ1-5; D perhaps matches TRBD1 (6 bases). The CDR3 is 14 amino acids. Germline CDR1 reads LGHDT; CDR2 reads YNNKEL (reference sequence). The germline V and J ends were trimmed by 6 bases and 1 base, with 10 bases remaining between them. CDR3 in DNA: TGTGCCAGCAGTTTGACAGGCAGCAATCAGCCCCAGCATTTT. Amino acids: CASSLTGSNQPQHF.

The CDR3 loop is CASSGGTQQGAEAFF. Written as DNA, the CDR3 is TGTGCCAGCAGTGGGGGGACACAACAGGGCGCTGAAGCTTTCTTT. This chain uses TRBV2 with TRBJ1-1; TRBD1 is a possible D gene (6 bases). The CDR3 covers 15 residues. Trimming stripped 4 bases from V and 6 bases from J, with 18 bases between. The germline V gene has CDR1 SNHLY and CDR2 FYNNEI.

The chain employs TRBV28 and TRBJ1-5; 10 bases are a match to TRBD1. The V gene end was trimmed by 8 bases and the J gene end by 3 bases; junction bases not matched to a gene: 7. The CDR3 covers 15 residues. Germline V gene data show CDR1 as MDHEN and CDR2 as SYDVKM. CDR3 sequence: CASASGTGVNQPQHF. In nucleotides, the CDR3 is TGTGCCAGCGCATCCGGGACAGGGGTCAATCAGCCCCAGCATTTT.

The rearrangement links TRBV3-1 (or the pseudogene TRBV3-2) to TRBJ2-1; D not certain. The CDR3 has 13 residues. Germline V lookup: CDR1 LGHDT, CDR2 YNNKEL (reference sequence). Trimming shortened V by 8 bases and J by 5 bases, and 13 bases separated the two germline ends. CDR3 in DNA: TGTGCCAGCCGTAACCCCGTGAACAATGAGCAGTTCTTC. It codes for CASRNPVNNEQFF.

V is TRBV4-1 and J is TRBJ1-4, with D possibly TRBD1 on 6 matching bases. Germline V gives CDR1 MGHRA, CDR2 YSYEKL. V lost 0 bases, J lost 7 bases, and 15 bases lay in between. The length of the CDR3 is 16 residues. Here the CDR3 DNA reads TGCGCCAGCAGCCAAGAACGGTCAGGGGTGGGTGAAAAACTGTTTTTT. Protein: CASSQERSGVGEKLFF.

The chain is built from TRBV9 and TRBJ2-7; a possible D gene is TRBD2 (6 bases). The ends were cut back, 0 bases at V and 2 bases at J, with 12 bases in the middle. There are 15 residues in the CDR3. CDR1 SGDLS and CDR2 YYNGEE come from the germline V gene. DNA for the CDR3: TGTGCCAGCAGCGTAGGAGGGACTCAACCCTACGAGCAGTACTTC. Protein: CASSVGGTQPYEQYF.

V gene TRBV5-6 combines with J gene TRBJ1-1; the D gene is possibly TRBD1 (6 bases). CDR1 is SGHDT, CDR2 YYEEEE, per germline. The CDR3 has 15 residues. V was cut by 4 bases and J by 0 bases, with 13 bases left in between. DNA for the CDR3: TGTGCCAGCAGCAGGCGACAGGTTCTGAACACTGAAGCTTTCTTT. Protein sequence: CASSRRQVLNTEAFF.

V and J are TRBV19 and TRBJ1-1; D is possibly TRBD1 (6 bases). V lost 6 bases, J lost 4 bases, and 18 bases lay in between. CDR1 and CDR2 from the germline V gene are LNHDA and SQIVND (reference sequence). The CDR3 loop spans 15 amino acids. The CDR3 DNA reads TGTGCCAGTAGGAAGGGGAGGGAAGGGGGCACTGAAGCTTTCTTT. Protein product: CASRKGREGGTEAFF.

The V gene is TRBV5-1, the J gene TRBJ1-1; a possible D gene is TRBD1 (6 bases). CDR3 length: 16 residues. The V end lost 0 bases, the J end lost 5 bases, and 17 bases lay between the germline ends. The germline gives CDR1 SGHRS, CDR2 YFSETQ. CDR3 nucleotides: TGCGCCAGCAGCTTGGCCGGGTCAATAGGGGGGACTGAAGCTTTCTTT. Translating it yields CASSLAGSIGGTEAFF.

The V and J genes are TRBV5-6 and TRBJ2-4; D is perhaps TRBD2 (6 bases). The germline V and J ends were trimmed by 0 bases and 6 bases, with 7 bases remaining between them. Germline loops: CDR1 SGHDT, CDR2 YYEEEE. The CDR3 loop spans 13 amino acids. CDR3 sequence reads: CASSLAGGNIQYF. The CDR3, as DNA: TGTGCCAGCAGCTTGGCCGGGGGAAACATTCAGTACTTC.

The J gene is TRBJ1-2, the V gene TRBV7-9; 10 bases align to TRBD1. There are 16 residues in the CDR3. In germline, CDR1 is SEHNR, CDR2 FQNEAQ (reference sequence). The V gene end was trimmed by 3 bases and the J gene end by 6 bases; junction bases not matched to a gene: 10. Here the CDR3 reads CASSFDRQGAVDGYTF. DNA of the CDR3: TGTGCCAGCAGCTTCGATCGACAGGGGGCAGTAGATGGCTACACCTTC.

This chain joins TRBV7-9 and TRBJ1-2; weak D call: TRBD1 (5 bases). V lost 1 base and J lost 6, with 12 bases in between. CDR1 and CDR2 (germline): SEHNR, FQNEAQ (reference sequence). The CDR3 sequence is 14 residues long. Written as DNA, the CDR3 is TGTGCCAGCAGCTTAGTCAGAGGGGAAGATGGCTACACCTTC. Translation gives CASSLVRGEDGYTF. Full variable domain (outside the CDR3, taken from reference TRBV7-9 and TRBJ1-2): DTGVSQNPRHKITKRGQNVTFRCDPISEHNRLYWYRQTLGQGPEFLTYFQNEAQLEKSRLLSDRFSAERPKGSFSTLEIQRTEQGDSAMYLCASSLVRGEDGYTFGSGTRLTVV.

The V call is TRBV5-1, the J call TRBJ2-7, with D hard to call. CDR1 is SGHRS and CDR2 is YFSETQ in the germline V gene. V dropped 0 bases and J dropped 5 bases, with 9 bases sitting between them. The CDR3 extends over 13 amino acids. The CDR3 reads CASSLAGSHEQYF. The CDR3 DNA reads TGCGCCAGCAGCTTGGCCGGCAGCCACGAGCAGTACTTC. The full variable domain, its missing parts supplied by reference TRBV5-1 and TRBJ2-7, is KAGVTQTPRYLIKTRGQQVTLSCSPISGHRSVSWYQQTPGQGLQFLFEYFSETQRNKGNFPGRFSGRQFSNSRSEMNVSTLELGDSALYLCASSLAGSHEQYFGPGTRLTVT.

This clone was counted a few times. The gene calls are TRBV6-5 and TRBJ1-2; a weak D match, TRBD1 (5 bases). The CDR3 has 13 amino acids. Germline V lookup: CDR1 MNHEY, CDR2 SVGAGI. Deletions cut 6 bases from V and 6 bases from J, with 14 bases between. CDR3: CASSDSPYDGYTF. The CDR3 DNA sequence: TGTGCCAGCAGCGACAGTCCTTATGATGGCTACACCTTC.

The CDR3 spells CATSEPGGLGYTF. CDR3 nucleotides: TGTGCCACCAGCGAACCTGGAGGATTAGGCTACACCTTC. V gene TRBV24-1 combines with J gene TRBJ1-2, with D hard to call. Per germline, CDR1 KGHDR and CDR2 SFDVKD. This CDR3 spans 13 amino acids. V was trimmed by 7 bases and J by 8 bases, leaving 16 bases between them.

This chain connects TRBV18 to TRBJ1-4; 7 bases fit TRBD1. This CDR3 is built from 13 residues. The junction had 3 bases not matched to a gene; V was cut back by 8 bases and J by 3 bases. Germline V CDR1 and CDR2: KGHSH, LQKENI. The CDR3 is CASAQGPNEKLFF. The DNA of the CDR3 is TGTGCCAGCGCACAGGGGCCTAATGAAAAACTGTTTTTT.